Listed below are T cell receptor beta chains from one sample, sequenced in a study of blood T cell repertoires in COVID-19. Here immunoSEQ multiplex PCR was the method, and the copy in TCRdb shows in-frame clones only, minus some. The sample lists roughly 130,000 clones, 82% seen once, with approximately 4.5% in the top ten. The sequenced material came from peripheral blood. These receptors were obtained from a woman in her 70s with acute or convalescent COVID-19. Both conserved end residues are part of each CDR3.

j_call v_call cdr3_aa
TRBJ2-3 TRBV24-1 CATSDSTPKGTQYF
TRBJ1-5 TRBV5-6 CASSLAVTGGDQPQHF
TRBJ2-1 TRBV3-1/TRBV3-2 CASSQTGTSIHGRFF
TRBJ1-1 TRBV2 CASSVQVATEAFF
TRBJ2-6 TRBV2 CASSGLAAGANVLTF
TRBJ1-5 TRBV19 CASTIRDINQPQHF
TRBJ1-3 TRBV25-1 CASSEYETGNTIYF
TRBJ1-6 TRBV23-1 CAGLPTQRGQGGNSPLHF
TRBJ2-5 TRBV11-2 CASSLGLAGAQETQYF
TRBJ1-4 TRBV27 CASSLRGGVEKLFF
TRBJ1-4 TRBV7-9 CASSLGDRPWSFANEKLFF
TRBJ2-7 TRBV21-1 CASSKESFDRGSGEQYF
TRBJ2-7 TRBV4-3 CASSPGLAPYEQYF
TRBJ1-2 TRBV19 CASSIWQDVYGYTF
TRBJ2-1 TRBV19 CASTTVAGGHGNEQFF
TRBJ1-5 TRBV10-3 CAISGPSNQPQHF
TRBJ2-1 TRBV11-2 CASSLDSGGGRNEQFF
TRBJ2-3 TRBV7-2 CASSLEGGARTDTQYF